The 19 T cell receptor beta chains below were found in one sample sequenced in a study of blood T cell repertoires in COVID-19. TCRdb keeps only in-frame clones here, not all; method: immunoSEQ multiplex PCR. Among 200,000 to 250,000 clones listed, approximately 90% were seen once. Sequencing input: PBMCs or T cells enriched from blood (not recorded which). The receptors stem from a man aged 25-45 years who had recovered from COVID-19.

The V gene is TRBV7-9, the J gene TRBJ2-7; 8 nucleotides match TRBD1. This CDR3 has 17 residues. J was trimmed by 5 bases and V by 4 bases; bases with no gene match: 16. Germline CDR1 SEHNR, CDR2 FQNEAQ (reference sequence). As DNA, the CDR3 is TGTGCCAGCAGCTCCCAACAGAGAGACAGGGGAGCACACGAGCAGTACTTC. Amino acids: CASSSQQRDRGAHEQYF.

The chain couples TRBV4-2 to TRBJ1-4, with 7 positions matching TRBD1. The germline CDR1 and CDR2 sequences are LGHNA and YNFKEQ. V lost 0 bases, J lost 0 bases, and 1 base stayed unmatched. The CDR3 length is 16 residues. DNA of the CDR3: TGTGCCAGCAGCCAAGAAGGACAGGCAACTAATGAAAAACTGTTTTTT. Protein: CASSQEGQATNEKLFF.

V gene TRBV6-5 combines with J gene TRBJ1-3; D is perhaps TRBD1 (5 bases). V was pared by 4 bases and J by 3 bases, with 13 bases between. The CDR3 consists of 15 residues. Germline lookup yields CDR1 MNHEY and CDR2 SVGAGI. The CDR3 sequence: CASSLSGVGGNTIYF. CDR3 nucleotides: TGTGCCAGCAGTTTGTCGGGGGTGGGTGGAAACACCATATATTTT.

V gene TRBV20-1 combines with J gene TRBJ2-3, with D hard to call. V lost 3 bases and J 0 bases, leaving 10 bases between the germline ends. The CDR3 contains 14 residues. In germline, CDR1 is DFQATT, CDR2 SNEGSKA (reference sequence). CDR3 residues: CSASGHLSTDTQYF. For the CDR3, the DNA is TGCAGTGCTAGTGGGCATCTTAGCACAGATACGCAGTATTTT.

This chain joins TRBV6-5 and TRBJ1-2, with a weak D call TRBD1 (5 bases). Germline CDR1 MNHEY, CDR2 SVGAGI. There are 15 residues in the CDR3. V lost 2 bases, J lost 6 bases, and 16 bases lay in between. CDR3 sequence: CASSYSPGMMDGYTF. CDR3 coding DNA: TGTGCCAGCAGTTACAGTCCAGGGATGATGGATGGCTACACCTTC.

The rearrangement joins TRBV4-1 to TRBJ2-7; D may be TRBD2 (5 bases). The V gene's germline CDR1 is MGHRA and CDR2 YSYEKL. The CDR3 consists of 15 residues. V dropped 2 bases and J dropped 0 bases, with 11 bases sitting between them. DNA for the CDR3: TGCGCCAGCAGCCAAACGGACTGGAGCTCCTACGAGCAGTACTTC. Its translation is CASSQTDWSSYEQYF.

This sequence joins TRBV6-5 and TRBJ1-5; 7 positions agree with TRBD1. There are 14 residues in the CDR3. CDR1 is MNHEY, CDR2 SVGAGI, per germline. The V gene end was trimmed by 6 bases and the J gene end by 3 bases; junction bases not matched to a gene: 5. CDR3 nucleotide sequence: TGTGCCAGCAGACAGACAGGGATCAATCAGCCCCAGCATTTT. As protein: CASRQTGINQPQHF.

The chain is built from TRBV19 and TRBJ2-5; 8 bases line up with TRBD1. With V trimmed by 5 bases and J by 2 bases, 10 bases remained unmatched. The germline V gene has CDR1 LNHDA and CDR2 SQIVND (reference sequence). The CDR3 loop spans 16 amino acids. CDR3 amino acids: CASSYRTGSPQETQYF. The CDR3 DNA sequence: TGTGCCAGTAGTTATCGGACAGGGTCCCCGCAAGAGACCCAGTACTTC.

This chain links TRBV19 with TRBJ2-3; D remains unclear. The CDR3 is 14 amino acids. Germline values: CDR1 LNHDA, CDR2 SQIVND (reference sequence). With 3 bases removed from V and 1 base from J, the gap between germline ends came to 8 bases. CDR3 sequence: CASSIGDGTDTQYF. The CDR3 nucleotides are TGTGCCAGTAGTATCGGAGACGGCACAGATACGCAGTATTTT.

The chain couples TRBV6-5 to TRBJ2-7, with a possible D match to TRBD1 (6 bases). This CDR3 spans 15 amino acids. V was cut by 4 bases and J by 4 bases, with 17 bases left in between. CDR1 is MNHEY and CDR2 is SVGAGI in the germline V gene. The CDR3 protein is CASSSQGYGLYEQYF. The CDR3 DNA reads as TGTGCCAGCAGTTCACAGGGTTATGGCCTATACGAGCAGTACTTC.

This clone has only a few counts. The chain has TRBV9 and TRBJ2-1, with 9 positions matching TRBD2. The V and J ends lost 2 bases and 0 bases, in that order; junction bases with no gene match: 6. This CDR3 has 17 residues. Germline loops: CDR1 SGDLS, CDR2 YYNGEE. CDR3 in DNA: TGTGCCAGCAGCGTGATAGCGGGGGCGAGCTCCTACAATGAGCAGTTCTTC. Protein: CASSVIAGASSYNEQFF.

The chain has TRBV4-1 and TRBJ2-7; 7 bases line up with TRBD2. CDR1 is MGHRA and CDR2 is YSYEKL in the germline V gene. This CDR3 has 15 residues. Germline trimming cut 1 base from V and 3 bases from J; bases unmatched to any gene: 6. Written as DNA, the CDR3 is TGCGCCAGCAGCCAAGCAACTAGCGCGTTCTACGAGCAGTACTTC. Amino acids: CASSQATSAFYEQYF.

The V and J genes are TRBV5-1 and TRBJ2-7; 11 nucleotides align to TRBD1. Germline CDR1 and CDR2: SGHRS and YFSETQ. The CDR3 is 14 residues long. With V trimmed by 0 bases and J by 5 bases, 1 base remained unmatched. The CDR3 DNA is TGCGCCAGCAGCTTGGGGACAGGGGGCAACGAGCAGTACTTC. Encoded protein: CASSLGTGGNEQYF.

This chain links TRBV28 with TRBJ1-4, with D maybe TRBD1 (5 bases). Germline CDR1 and CDR2: MDHEN and SYDVKM. The CDR3 runs to 14 residues. Trimming removed 6 bases from V and 8 bases from J, with 16 bases in between. The CDR3 DNA sequence: TGTGCCAGCAGCTTAGACGGCGGGGGAGAAAAACTGTTTTTT. It specifies CASSLDGGGEKLFF.

V is TRBV12-3 or TRBV12-4 and J is TRBJ1-5; unclear D gene. The ends were cut back, 6 bases at V and 0 bases at J, with 6 bases in the middle. CDR3 size: 13 residues. Here the CDR3 DNA reads TGTGCCAGCAGAGGCGGTAGCAATCAGCCCCAGCATTTT. Translation gives CASRGGSNQPQHF.

V gene TRBV6-5 combines with J gene TRBJ1-6; the match to TRBD1 covers 7 bases. From germline, CDR1 is MNHEY and CDR2 SVGAGI. The V and J ends lost 2 bases and 7 bases, in that order; junction bases with no gene match: 5. The CDR3 totals 15 residues. The CDR3 DNA sequence: TGTGCCAGCAGTTACACAGGGGCTGGGAATTCACCCCTCCACTTT. Protein product: CASSYTGAGNSPLHF.

V gene TRBV14 combines with J gene TRBJ1-1; possibly TRBD1 for D (6 bases). The V end lost 4 bases, the J end lost 11 bases, and 23 bases lay between the germline ends. From germline, CDR1 is SGHDN and CDR2 FVKESK. The CDR3 has 15 amino acids. As DNA, the CDR3 is TGTGCCAGCAGCCTTCAGCCGTTGGACAGTTCTAGCGCTTTCTTT. This translates into CASSLQPLDSSSAFF.

This clone was observed once. V and J are TRBV19 and TRBJ1-3; D gene unclear. Germline values: CDR1 LNHDA, CDR2 SQIVND (reference sequence). CDR3 size: 17 residues. With 3 bases removed from V and 0 bases from J, the gap between germline ends came to 15 bases. The CDR3 spells CASSISRTANSGNTIYF. Here the CDR3 DNA reads TGTGCCAGTAGTATTTCTCGGACTGCCAACTCTGGAAACACCATATATTTT.

The V and J genes are TRBV19 and TRBJ1-4; 9 bases line up with TRBD1. CDR3 length: 17 amino acids. Germline CDR1 LNHDA, CDR2 SQIVND (reference sequence). V trimming: 2 bases; J trimming: 8 bases; junction bases outside the gene matches: 12. CDR3 sequence (DNA): TGTGCCAGTAGTATACAACCCACCGGGACAGGGAACGAAAAACTGTTTTTT. Its protein product is CASSIQPTGTGNEKLFF.